This TCR beta chain was profiled in a study of blood T cell repertoires in COVID-19. Across the whole study: From the United States, Italy and Spain came samples of acute and convalescent COVID-19. T cells, B-cell-depleted T cells, or PBMCs provided the cDNA or gDNA that served as material.

As processed by the authors: Estimated nucleated cell counts came from reference gene primer amplification. Generated by immunoSEQ multiplex PCR, the TCRdb table keeps only in-frame clones and is missing some. The V and J calls and clone size were taken over from that table, and D and trimming were inferred from the DNA. The sample includes over 150,000 clones, 80% to 90% of them seen just once. Per germline, CDR1 MNHEY and CDR2 SVGEGT. The CDR3 spans 15 residues. V gave up 1 base and J gave up 1 base, with 7 bases separating them. The rearrangement joins TRBV6-2 or TRBV6-3 to TRBJ2-2; perhaps TRBD1 as D (5 bases). The sample taken for sequencing was peripheral blood. The source is a woman between 70 and 85 years old who had recovered from COVID-19. The CDR3: CASSYWQGNTGELFF. The CDR3 DNA is TGTGCCAGCAGTTACTGGCAGGGGAACACCGGGGAGCTGTTTTTT.